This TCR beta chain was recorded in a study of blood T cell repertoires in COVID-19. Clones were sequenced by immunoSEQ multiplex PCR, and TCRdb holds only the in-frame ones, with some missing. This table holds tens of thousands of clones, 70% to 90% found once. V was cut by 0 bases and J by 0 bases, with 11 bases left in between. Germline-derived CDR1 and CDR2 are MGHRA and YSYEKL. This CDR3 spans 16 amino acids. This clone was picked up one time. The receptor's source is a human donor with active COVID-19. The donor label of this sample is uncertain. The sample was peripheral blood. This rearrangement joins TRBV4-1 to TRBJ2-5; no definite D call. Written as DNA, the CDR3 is TGCGCCAGCAGCCAAGAAACCCAGGTGAACCAAGAGACCCAGTACTTC. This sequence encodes CASSQETQVNQETQYF.